The present T cell receptor beta chain was sequenced within a study of CD8 T cells in ankylosing spondylitis. Study-wide results and limits: Ankylosing spondylitis blood appeared to be characterized by a TCR beta motif of eight highly homologous variants. Disease-linked clones reportedly concentrated significantly in matched ankylosing spondylitis synovial fluid.

Of note for this clonotype: Its antigen remains unidentified.

Deletions cut 0 bases from V and 2 bases from J, with 12 bases between. The CDR3 totals 15 residues. Looked up from germline, CDR1 is DFQATT and CDR2 is SNEGSKA (reference sequence). Using quantitative 5'-RACE with molecular barcodes, the authors made TCR beta libraries. TCRdb re-analysed the 5' RACE reads in MiXCR, keeping a single row per CDR3 protein. The sample consists of about 450,000 distinct CDR3 sequences, roughly 26% of them appearing once. The sample consisted of blood, either unsorted or a sorted T cell fraction (not recorded which). This sequence originates from a male donor with ankylosing spondylitis. The chain is built from TRBV20-1 and TRBJ2-3; D is undetermined. In DNA form, the CDR3 reads TGCAGTGCTAGAGACCCCGAAGCTTACACAGATACGCAGTATTTT. This encodes CSARDPEAYTDTQYF.